These T cell receptor beta chains were read from a single sample in a study of low-dose radiotherapy and immunotherapy resistance in tumors. TCRdb re-called the reads through MiXCR, storing one row per CDR3 protein. The profile shows under 60,000 distinct CDR3 sequences, roughly a third of them singletons. The sample was PBMCs, taken after low-dose radiotherapy plus immunotherapy. The receptors derive from a male donor with rectosigmoid adenocarcinoma. The CDR3 runs from the conserved cysteine through the conserved F or W. The order of the fields is J gene, clone size, D gene, V gene, CDR3 protein, CDR3 DNA. D genes are given only for firm matches. The size field is filled for only some rows; it gives once, few, many or a size class.

>TRBJ1-5|many|NA|TRBV28
CARTEQPQHF
TGTGCCAGAACTGAGCAGCCCCAGCATTTT
>TRBJ2-7|many|NA|TRBV29-1
CSVVRPGAVSYEQYF
TGCAGCGTTGTGAGACCTGGGGCCGTCTCCTACGAGCAGTACTTC
>TRBJ1-4|few|TRBD1|TRBV6-2/TRBV6-3
CASTRTGEVPLAQEKLFF
TGTGCCAGCACCCGGACAGGGGAAGTTCCTCTAGCCCAGGAAAAACTGTTTTTT
>TRBJ2-1|NA|TRBD2|TRBV28
CASSFRLAGGPKSYEQFF
TGTGCCAGCAGTTTCAGACTAGCGGGAGGGCCTAAATCCTACGAGCAGTTCTTC
>TRBJ2-5|many|NA|TRBV28
CASSSWDTPKEETQYF
TGTGCCAGCAGTTCCTGGGACACACCCAAGGAAGAGACCCAGTACTTC
>TRBJ1-1|NA|NA|TRBV5-8
CASSFQDSMNTEAFF
TGTGCCAGCAGCTTTCAAGACAGCATGAACACTGAAGCTTTCTTT
>TRBJ1-2|NA|NA|TRBV28
CASSLGQGNYGYTF
TGTGCCAGCAGTTTGGGGCAGGGAAACTATGGCTACACCTTC
>TRBJ1-1|few|NA|TRBV5-1
CASSVGGDSTEAFF
TGCGCCAGCAGCGTAGGCGGGGATTCGACTGAAGCTTTCTTT
>TRBJ1-1|NA|TRBD1|TRBV5-1
CASSLVGTGGRMNTEAFF
TGCGCCAGCAGCTTGGTGGGGACAGGGGGCCGGATGAACACTGAAGCTTTCTTT
>TRBJ2-5|NA|TRBD2|TRBV7-8
CASRVAGTSVQTQYF
TGTGCCAGCAGGGTCGCCGGGACTAGCGTTCAGACCCAGTACTTC
>TRBJ2-2|many|NA|TRBV20-1
CSARVPGSSNTGELFF
TGCAGTGCTAGAGTACCGGGGTCCTCGAACACCGGGGAGCTGTTTTTT
>TRBJ1-1|NA|TRBD1|TRBV14
CASSQPGDSRAFF
TGTGCCAGCAGCCAACCGGGGGACAGTCGGGCTTTCTTT
>TRBJ1-5|NA|NA|TRBV7-2
CASSLNPGGQPQHF
TGTGCCAGCAGCTTAAATCCGGGTGGACAGCCCCAGCATTTT
>TRBJ2-7|once|NA|TRBV13
CASSPEGGHEQYF
TGTGCCAGCAGCCCCGAGGGGGGCCACGAGCAGTACTTC
>TRBJ2-3|few|TRBD2|TRBV10-3
CAISGTAGGPDTQYF
TGTGCCATCAGTGGTACGGCGGGAGGGCCAGATACGCAGTATTTT
>TRBJ1-3|NA|TRBD1|TRBV28
CASSSTGRPGNTIYF
TGTGCCAGCAGTTCGACAGGGAGACCTGGAAACACCATATATTTT
>TRBJ2-5|NA|NA|TRBV5-4
CASSSRQVGETQYF
TGTGCCAGCAGCTCGAGACAGGTCGGAGAGACCCAGTACTTC
>TRBJ2-7|many|NA|TRBV24-1
CATSDGRGPPYEQYF
TGTGCCACCAGTGATGGGCGAGGGCCTCCCTACGAGCAGTACTTC
>TRBJ1-1|NA|TRBD1|TRBV5-1
CASSSAGGFTEAFF
TGCGCCAGCAGCTCAGCAGGGGGCTTCACTGAAGCTTTCTTT
>TRBJ2-5|NA|NA|TRBV6-2/TRBV6-3
CASSYMLGSRETQYF
TGTGCCAGCAGTTACATGTTGGGGAGCCGAGAGACCCAGTACTTC
>TRBJ2-5|NA|NA|TRBV27
CASSLSGKAIEETQYF
TGTGCCAGCAGTTTATCTGGCAAGGCCATCGAAGAGACCCAGTACTTC
>TRBJ2-5|NA|NA|TRBV6-6
CASSWGVRRRSETQYF
TGTGCCAGCAGTTGGGGAGTAAGGCGGAGGTCAGAGACCCAGTACTTC
>TRBJ1-1|NA|TRBD1|TRBV28
CASSLPWTGRKGTEAFF
TGTGCCAGCAGTCTACCCTGGACAGGTCGAAAGGGGACTGAAGCTTTCTTT
>TRBJ2-7|many|NA|TRBV6-8
CASSHITYEQYF
TGTGCCAGCAGTCACATCACCTACGAGCAGTACTTC
>TRBJ2-2|many|NA|TRBV27
CASSYYLPGELFF
TGTGCCAGCAGTTACTACCTGCCCGGGGAGCTGTTTTTT
>TRBJ2-1|many|TRBD2|TRBV6-2/TRBV6-3
CASSYPGLADYSYNEQFF
TGTGCCAGCAGTTACCCGGGACTAGCGGACTACTCCTACAATGAGCAGTTCTTC
>TRBJ2-7|many|NA|TRBV7-9
CASSLDLGIGEQYF
TGTGCCAGCAGCTTAGATTTGGGGATCGGCGAGCAGTACTTC
>TRBJ2-1|NA|TRBD2|TRBV6-2/TRBV6-3
CASSYLGTSGRAHNEQFF
TGTGCCAGCAGTTACCTCGGGACTAGCGGGAGGGCCCACAATGAGCAGTTCTTC
>TRBJ2-3|many|NA|TRBV29-1
CSVNTATQYF
TGCAGCGTGAACACAGCTACGCAGTATTTT
>TRBJ2-5|few|TRBD1|TRBV6-2/TRBV6-3
CASSRQGIQETQYF
TGTGCCAGCAGCCGACAGGGCATTCAAGAGACCCAGTACTTC
>TRBJ1-1|many|TRBD1|TRBV28
CASLRTGGAFF
TGTGCCAGCCTACGGACAGGGGGAGCTTTCTTT
>TRBJ1-6|many|NA|TRBV5-6
CASSPYTGQLNSPLHF
TGTGCCAGCAGCCCTTACACGGGACAATTAAATTCACCCCTCCACTTT
>TRBJ2-5|NA|TRBD1|TRBV24-1
CATSVPTGGHGETQYF
TGTGCCACCAGTGTCCCGACAGGGGGGCATGGAGAGACCCAGTACTTC
>TRBJ1-6|many|TRBD1|TRBV4-2
CASSGRDRYNSPLHF
TGTGCCAGCAGCGGCCGGGACAGATATAATTCACCCCTCCACTTT
>TRBJ2-7|once|TRBD1|TRBV5-5
CASSSPGQGYEQYF
TGTGCCAGCAGTTCTCCGGGACAGGGTTACGAGCAGTACTTC
>TRBJ1-2|many|TRBD1|TRBV19
CASTYDRGDGYTF
TGTGCCAGTACCTACGACAGGGGCGATGGCTACACCTTC
>TRBJ2-1|NA|NA|TRBV12-3/TRBV12-4
CASSLGRAYNEQFF
TGTGCCAGCAGTTTGGGTCGGGCTTACAATGAGCAGTTCTTC
>TRBJ2-1|NA|NA|TRBV2
CASSEGPLNEQFF
TGTGCCAGCAGTGAAGGACCCCTCAATGAGCAGTTCTTC
>TRBJ2-5|NA|NA|TRBV19
CASDPTGGVETQYF
TGTGCCAGTGATCCGACAGGAGGGGTAGAGACCCAGTACTTC
>TRBJ2-5|many|TRBD2|TRBV6-2/TRBV6-3
CASRTGLAGAETQYF
TGTGCCAGCAGGACGGGACTAGCGGGGGCGGAGACCCAGTACTTC
>TRBJ2-3|many|TRBD1|TRBV24-1
CATSEGDRGGDTQYF
TGTGCCACCAGTGAAGGAGACAGGGGGGGCGATACGCAGTATTTT
>TRBJ2-2|many|TRBD2|TRBV5-6
CASSLVAGAVGELFF
TGTGCCAGCAGCTTGGTAGCGGGAGCAGTCGGGGAGCTGTTTTTT
>TRBJ1-1|many|NA|TRBV5-1
CASSLVSEGEAFF
TGCGCCAGCAGCTTGGTTTCAGAGGGTGAAGCTTTCTTT
>TRBJ2-6|many|NA|TRBV7-2
CASSFGPGANVLTF
TGTGCCAGCAGCTTTGGGCCTGGGGCCAACGTCCTGACTTTC
>TRBJ1-5|NA|NA|TRBV7-2
CASSLGGELSNQPQHF
TGTGCCAGCAGCTTAGGGGGGGAACTAAGCAATCAGCCCCAGCATTTT
>TRBJ1-6|many|NA|TRBV4-3
CASRGINNSPLHF
TGCGCCAGCAGGGGAATCAATAATTCACCCCTCCACTTT